Following are 23 T cell receptor beta chains from one sample sequenced in a study of cytomegalovirus exposure and HLA in healthy donors. Both 60 Vbeta primers and 13 Jbeta primers went into the PCR. Using immunoSEQ multiplex PCR, the repertoire was profiled, and TCRdb retains in-frame clones only, with some absent. The sample contains approximately 190,000 clones, 82% of which appear only once. Input material: PBMCs. These receptors were taken from a woman younger than 30 in good health and CMV-seronegative.

This clone is a singleton in its sample. The rearrangement joins TRBV20-1 to TRBJ2-7, with D tentatively TRBD2 (6 bases). CDR1 DFQATT and CDR2 SNEGSKA come from the germline V gene (reference sequence). This CDR3 is 11 amino acids long. Trimming removed 6 bases from V and 4 bases from J, with 10 bases in between. The chain's CDR3 is CSAGDLYEQYF. In nucleotides, the CDR3 is TGCAGTGCCGGGGACTTGTACGAGCAGTACTTC.

The chain links TRBV30 to TRBJ1-4, with a possible D match to TRBD1 (6 bases). Trimming took 2 bases from V and 7 from J, leaving 11 bases between them. Per the germline V gene, CDR1 is GTSNPN and CDR2 is SVGIG (reference sequence). The CDR3 has 13 amino acids. The CDR3 region has the DNA TGTGCCTGGAGTCCACAGGGTAGTGAAAAACTGTTTTTT. Its protein product is CAWSPQGSEKLFF.

The genes are TRBV7-9 and TRBJ1-4; no firm D call. The V end lost 6 bases, the J end lost 0 bases, and 8 bases lay between the germline ends. This CDR3 is built from 14 residues. CDR1 is SEHNR, CDR2 FQNEAQ, per germline (reference sequence). The CDR3 spells CASRFGATNEKLFF. CDR3 sequence (DNA): TGTGCCAGCAGGTTTGGAGCAACTAATGAAAAACTGTTTTTT.

This clone is a singleton in its sample. The CDR3 DNA is TGCGCCAGCAGCTTGCGAGGACAGGGTCTCTCAGAGACCCAGTACTTC. This sequence encodes CASSLRGQGLSETQYF. The J gene is TRBJ2-5, the V gene TRBV5-1; 8 bases line up with TRBD1. Looked up from germline, CDR1 is SGHRS and CDR2 is YFSETQ. This CDR3 comprises 16 residues. V trimming: 1 base; J trimming: 4 bases; junction bases outside the gene matches: 9.

There are a few counts of this clone. The chain carries TRBV19 and TRBJ1-1; 9 nucleotides match TRBD1. The CDR3 is 16 residues long. Germline V gene sequence: CDR1 LNHDA, CDR2 SQIVND (reference sequence). J gave up 4 bases and V 3 bases, and 9 bases lay outside the gene matches. The CDR3 DNA reads as TGTGCCAGTAGTATGTCGGGACAGGGTTCGGGCACTGAAGCTTTCTTT. It codes for CASSMSGQGSGTEAFF.

The chain joins TRBV5-6 to TRBJ2-2; 9 bases align to TRBD2. This CDR3 region has 16 residues. The germline gives CDR1 SGHDT, CDR2 YYEEEE. The J segment lost 0 bases and the V segment lost 2 bases, leaving 2 bases of the junction unmatched. The CDR3 sequence: CASSFSGGTNTGELFF. The CDR3 DNA reads as TGTGCCAGCAGCTTTAGCGGGGGCACGAACACCGGGGAGCTGTTTTTT.

V usage is TRBV21-1 and J usage is TRBJ2-7; the DNA was not compared with TRBD1, the D call given in the table. TRBV21-1 is termed a pseudogene. The CDR3 length is 9 residues. The CDR3 nucleotides are TGTGCCAGGCCACAGGGTCGGTGCTTC. This translates into CARPQGRCF.

The chain has TRBV21-1 and TRBJ1-2; TRBD1 is the table's D call, not checked against the DNA. TRBV21-1 has pseudogene status. This CDR3 region has 13 residues. CDR3: CASSKGCSYGYTF. The CDR3 DNA reads as TGTGCCAGCAGCAAAGGATGCAGCTATGGCTACACCTTC.

This clone appeared a few times. The CDR3 loop is CASSEVKDSPYEQYF. The CDR3 DNA is TGTGCCAGCAGTGAGGTCAAGGACTCCCCTTACGAGCAGTACTTC. The V call is TRBV6-1, the J call TRBJ2-7, with D possibly TRBD2 on 5 matching bases. The CDR3 covers 15 residues. V was shortened by 3 bases and J by 4 bases, with 16 bases between the two germline ends. Germline assignment: CDR1 MNHNS and CDR2 SASEGT.

The chain joins TRBV30 to TRBJ2-7; TRBD1 agrees at 11 bases. This CDR3 region has 14 residues. The junction had 7 bases not matched to a gene; V was cut back by 2 bases and J by 7 bases. The germline gives CDR1 GTSNPN, CDR2 SVGIG (reference sequence). The CDR3 coding sequence is TGTGCCTGGAGTCAGGGACAGGGGGTGGGGGAGCAGTACTTC. This gives the protein CAWSQGQGVGEQYF.

The chain links TRBV5-1 to TRBJ1-2, with D unclear. Trimming shortened V by 4 bases and J by 3 bases, and 10 bases separated the two germline ends. Germline values: CDR1 SGHRS, CDR2 YFSETQ. This CDR3 is 13 amino acids long. The CDR3: CASSEGRDYGYTF. CDR3 DNA: TGCGCCAGCAGCGAGGGAAGGGACTATGGCTACACCTTC.

The J gene is TRBJ1-2, the V gene TRBV7-6, with D unclear. Germline values: CDR1 SGHVS, CDR2 FNYEAQ. There are 14 residues in the CDR3. V was trimmed by 0 bases and J by 4 bases, leaving 9 bases between them. The CDR3 spells CASSLAGNSYGYTF. The CDR3 DNA reads as TGTGCCAGCAGCTTAGCCGGGAATTCCTATGGCTACACCTTC.

In the case of this clone: This sample also contains other DNA sequences that code for the same CDR3. V gene TRBV7-8 combines with J gene TRBJ2-7; D is unclear. CDR1 and CDR2 from the germline V gene are SGHVS and FQNEAQ. This CDR3 is built from 12 residues. V was pared by 6 bases and J by 4 bases, with 10 bases between. CDR3 loop: CASSPDGYEQYF. DNA of the CDR3: TGTGCCAGCAGTCCAGATGGTTACGAGCAGTACTTC.

This chain uses TRBV5-1 with TRBJ1-4; 10 bases match TRBD1. V lost 0 bases and J lost 7; bases outside the gene matches: 12. Germline CDR1 and CDR2: SGHRS and YFSETQ. CDR3 length: 18 residues. The CDR3: CASSLAMGQGPMGEKLFF. The CDR3 DNA is TGCGCCAGCAGCTTGGCTATGGGACAGGGGCCGATGGGTGAAAAACTGTTTTTT.

This chain links TRBV5-1 with TRBJ2-1; D unclear. The ends were cut back, 0 bases at V and 4 bases at J, with 2 bases in the middle. There are 12 residues in the CDR3. Germline-derived CDR1 and CDR2 are SGHRS and YFSETQ. CDR3 protein: CASSLAYNEQFF. CDR3 DNA: TGCGCCAGCAGCTTGGCTTACAATGAGCAGTTCTTC.

The V and J genes are TRBV2 and TRBJ2-5, with 10 bases aligning to TRBD2. The J segment lost 2 bases and the V segment lost 6 bases, leaving 18 bases of the junction unmatched. This CDR3 has 19 amino acids. Germline V gene sequence: CDR1 SNHLY, CDR2 FYNNEI. The CDR3 region is CASRFHERGGKKTQETQYF. In DNA form, the CDR3 reads TGTGCCAGCAGATTCCACGAGCGGGGGGGCAAAAAAACTCAAGAGACCCAGTACTTC.

The chain is built from TRBV28 and TRBJ2-1; TRBD2 might be the D (6 bases). Trimming cost V 8 bases and J 8 bases, with 22 bases left between them. The CDR3 length is 15 residues. Germline V lookup: CDR1 MDHEN, CDR2 SYDVKM. The CDR3 sequence: CASSPGGGTPYEQFF. The CDR3 region has the DNA TGTGCCAGCTCCCCAGGTGGGGGGACCCCATATGAGCAGTTCTTC.

The chain couples TRBV13 to TRBJ2-3, with 7 bases fitting TRBD2. V shed 5 bases and J 3 bases; nucleotides not matched to a gene: 14. CDR1 and CDR2 (germline): PRHDT, FYEKMQ (reference sequence). The CDR3 loop spans 17 amino acids. In DNA, the CDR3 is TGTGCCAGCAGCACCAGGGCGGGAGTGAGGGGAACAGATACGCAGTATTTT. Translating gives CASSTRAGVRGTDTQYF.

The V call is TRBV10-3, the J call TRBJ1-1; perhaps TRBD1 as D (6 bases). The CDR3 has 16 amino acids. From germline, CDR1 is ENHRY and CDR2 SYGVKD. Trimming cost V 0 bases and J 5 bases, with 16 bases left between them. The CDR3 spells CAISESPGQGLTEAFF. The CDR3 nucleotides read TGTGCCATCAGTGAGTCTCCGGGACAAGGACTGACTGAAGCTTTCTTT.

This clone was picked up a small number of times. V is TRBV28 and J is TRBJ2-1, with D tentatively TRBD1 (7 bases). The CDR3 covers 15 residues. Germline CDR1 MDHEN, CDR2 SYDVKM. Trimming took off 6 bases at V and 4 bases at J, with 16 bases between the two ends. The CDR3 bases are TGTGCCAGCAGCAGGGGGGCAGAGCCGTACAATGAGCAGTTCTTC. Its protein product is CASSRGAEPYNEQFF.

This sequence joins TRBV5-1 and TRBJ2-7; D is uncertain. Trimming removed 5 bases at V and 0 bases at J, with 15 bases between. This CDR3 contains 15 residues. Germline assignment: CDR1 SGHRS and CDR2 YFSETQ. This chain's CDR3 is CASRYSASSSYEQYF. CDR3 DNA sequence: TGCGCCAGCAGATACAGTGCATCGAGCTCCTACGAGCAGTACTTC.

The chain combines TRBV14 with TRBJ1-1; D call uncertain. Trimming shortened V by 2 bases and J by 1 base, and 14 bases separated the two germline ends. Germline CDR1 and CDR2: SGHDN and FVKESK. The CDR3 loop spans 16 amino acids. The CDR3 region has the DNA TGTGCCAGCAGCCAACCCGGGTCTTACGCGAACACTGAAGCTTTCTTT. Amino acids: CASSQPGSYANTEAFF. Variable domain in full (rest from reference TRBV14 and TRBJ1-1): EAGVTQFPSHSVIEKGQTVTLRCDPISGHDNLYWYRRVMGKEIKFLLHFVKESKQDESGMPNNRFLAERTGGTYSTLKVQPAELEDSGVYFCASSQPGSYANTEAFFGQGTRLTVV.

V gene TRBV9 combines with J gene TRBJ1-5; a possible D gene is TRBD1 (5 bases). V shed 4 bases and J shed 3 bases, with 11 bases lying between them. This CDR3 contains 14 residues. Germline CDR1 is SGDLS and CDR2 is YYNGEE. CDR3 region: CASSPPGSNQPQHF. As DNA, the CDR3 is TGTGCCAGCAGCCCCCCAGGGTCCAATCAGCCCCAGCATTTT.